This T cell receptor beta chain was sequenced for a study of blood T cells in healthy people across ages. Next came a second PCR, run for about 7 to 12 cycles, which used a sample-barcoded 5' primer along with a J-beta primer mix. TCRdb passed the 5' RACE reads through MiXCR, listing each CDR3 protein once. The sample includes hundreds of thousands of distinct CDR3 sequences, roughly 64% of them seen just once. The germline gives CDR1 SGHRS, CDR2 YFSETQ. The CDR3 loop spans 18 amino acids. The J segment lost 2 bases and the V segment lost 1 base, leaving 8 bases of the junction unmatched. This receptor was obtained from a young man in good health. The sequencing input was blood. The rearrangement joins TRBV5-1 to TRBJ2-2, with 10 bases matching TRBD1. Here the CDR3 reads CASSLSGTGVRNTGELFF. The DNA of the CDR3 is TGCGCCAGCAGCTTGTCTGGGACAGGGGTCAGAAACACCGGGGAGCTGTTTTTT. The whole variable domain, filled in from reference TRBV5-1 and TRBJ2-2, reads KAGVTQTPRYLIKTRGQQVTLSCSPISGHRSVSWYQQTPGQGLQFLFEYFSETQRNKGNFPGRFSGRQFSNSRSEMNVSTLELGDSALYLCASSLSGTGVRNTGELFFGEGSRLTVL.